This entry lists 10 T cell receptor beta chains sequenced from one sample in a study of CD8 T cells in ankylosing spondylitis. TCRdb used MiXCR to reprocess the 5' RACE reads, holding one entry per CDR3 protein. The sample lists fewer than 750,000 distinct CDR3 sequences; around 20% were seen once. These receptors' antigens are unknown. General study results and limits: About 8 highly homologous variants made up a TCR beta motif, and this motif appeared characteristic of ankylosing spondylitis blood.

The specimen was blood, either unsorted or a sorted T cell fraction (not recorded which). The receptor set was obtained from a male donor with ankylosing spondylitis.

This clonotype was seen a handful of times. The genes are TRBV5-1 and TRBJ2-2; 14 bases are a match to TRBD2. V shed 4 bases and J 5 bases; nucleotides not matched to a gene: 4. CDR3 length equals 16 residues. From germline, CDR1 is SGHRS and CDR2 YFSETQ. CDR3 DNA sequence: TGCGCCAGCAGCGCGACTAGCGGGGGGGCGACCGGGGAGCTGTTTTTT. This sequence encodes CASSATSGGATGELFF.

This clonotype was counted many times. The rearrangement links TRBV20-1 to TRBJ2-1; 9 positions agree with TRBD2. Germline assignment: CDR1 DFQATT and CDR2 SNEGSKA (reference sequence). The V and J ends lost 0 bases and 7 bases, in that order; junction bases with no gene match: 7. The CDR3 extends over 15 amino acids. The CDR3 protein is CSARDGSGRWNEQFF. In DNA, the CDR3 is TGCAGTGCTAGAGACGGGAGCGGGAGGTGGAATGAGCAGTTCTTC.

The chain joins TRBV3-1 to TRBJ2-3, with D possibly TRBD1 on 6 matching bases. CDR3 size: 15 residues. Germline CDR1 reads LGHDT; CDR2 reads YNNKEL (reference sequence). The V and J ends lost 1 base and 3 bases respectively, with 11 bases between them. CDR3 DNA sequence: TGTGCCAGCAGCCAAGTCAGGGGTCGGACAGATACGCAGTATTTT. It yields the protein CASSQVRGRTDTQYF.

The V and J genes are TRBV6-1 and TRBJ1-1; possible D gene TRBD1, 5 bases. Germline lookup yields CDR1 MNHNS and CDR2 SASEGT. The CDR3 loop spans 13 amino acids. The germline V and J ends were trimmed by 6 bases and 2 bases, with 10 bases remaining between them. The CDR3 coding sequence is TGTGCCAGCAGCCGGACAACCAACACTGAAGCTTTCTTT. It encodes CASSRTTNTEAFF.

V gene TRBV24-1 combines with J gene TRBJ2-7; possibly TRBD1 for D (6 bases). Germline assignment: CDR1 KGHDR and CDR2 SFDVKD. With 0 bases removed from V and 0 bases from J, the gap between germline ends came to 26 bases. The CDR3 is made up of 21 amino acids. The CDR3 DNA reads as TGTGCCACCAGTGATTTGGCGGATAGAGGGACAATGAAATTGAACTCCTACGAGCAGTACTTC. It is translated as CATSDLADRGTMKLNSYEQYF.

This clonotype was detected only a few times. The V and J genes are TRBV4-3 and TRBJ2-1; D not certain. CDR3 size: 13 residues. Looked up from germline, CDR1 is LGHNA and CDR2 is YSLEER. Trimming removed 0 bases from V and 4 bases from J, with 4 bases in between. The CDR3 bases are TGCGCCAGCAGCCAAGAACAGTACAATGAGCAGTTCTTC. Translation: CASSQEQYNEQFF.

The chain is built from TRBV7-2 and TRBJ2-7; 7 nucleotides agree with TRBD1. J lost 2 bases, V lost 7 bases, and 5 bases had no gene match. Per the germline V gene, CDR1 is SGHTA and CDR2 is FQGNSA. The CDR3 totals 13 residues. CDR3 residues: CASKDRVAYEQYF. The CDR3 region has the DNA TGTGCCAGCAAAGACAGGGTGGCCTACGAGCAGTACTTC.

The CDR3 sequence is CASSPPERWGNEQYF. The CDR3, as DNA: TGTGCCAGCAGCCCACCGGAGCGCTGGGGGAACGAGCAGTACTTC. The chain couples TRBV7-9 to TRBJ2-7; D possibly matches TRBD1 or TRBD2 (5 bases each). The CDR3 length is 15 residues. Germline loops: CDR1 SEHNR, CDR2 FQNEAQ (reference sequence). V was shortened by 5 bases and J by 5 bases, with 19 bases between the two germline ends.

The V and J genes are TRBV18 and TRBJ2-4; 7 bases are shared with TRBD1. The V and J ends lost 3 bases and 1 base, in that order; junction bases with no gene match: 3. The germline V gene has CDR1 KGHSH and CDR2 LQKENI. The CDR3 sequence is 15 residues long. CDR3 in amino acids: CASSPTGEAKNIQYF. The CDR3 DNA reads TGTGCCAGCTCACCCACAGGGGAGGCCAAAAACATTCAGTACTTC.

This clonotype was counted a few times. The chain couples TRBV3-1 to TRBJ1-2; D perhaps matches TRBD1 (6 bases). Trimming shortened V by 0 bases and J by 4 bases, and 9 bases separated the two germline ends. Germline values: CDR1 LGHDT, CDR2 YNNKEL (reference sequence). The length of the CDR3 is 14 residues. As DNA, the CDR3 is TGTGCCAGCAGCCAAGACAGGGGAGCCTATGGCTACACCTTC. It codes for CASSQDRGAYGYTF.